This T cell receptor beta chain was profiled in a study of CD8 T cells in ankylosing spondylitis. With respect to this clonotype: What it recognizes is unknown.

Germline V gene sequence: CDR1 MNHEY, CDR2 SVGAGI. This CDR3 is 12 amino acids long. The V end was cut by 10 bases, the J end by 3 bases, with 13 bases between. Findings of the study overall: There were earlier reports of some motif variants in reactive arthritis synovial fluid and blood. Typical of ankylosing spondylitis blood, it appeared, was a TCR beta motif of eight highly homologous variants. There was reportedly significant enrichment of clones that were disease-linked in matched ankylosing spondylitis synovial fluid.

For TCR beta, libraries came from quantitative 5'-RACE with molecular barcodes. Each CDR3 protein gets one entry after TCRdb re-called the 5' RACE reads with MiXCR. This table has 250,000 to 350,000 distinct CDR3 sequences, around 7.6% appearing once. Sample: blood, either unsorted or a sorted T cell fraction (not recorded which). This chain links TRBV6-5 with TRBJ2-7; D is unclear. The TCR originated in a male donor with ankylosing spondylitis. The CDR3 is CATRTDFYEQYF. The CDR3 coding sequence is TGTGCCACCAGGACCGACTTCTACGAGCAGTACTTC.